The sequence of this TCR beta chain was determined in a study of radiation and T cells in renal cell carcinoma. This CDR3 contains 13 residues. Germline V gene sequence: CDR1 SGHTA, CDR2 FQGNSA. Trimming removed 2 bases at V and 6 bases at J, with 11 bases between. Findings and caveats of the study: In blood, top tumor clones expanded by 2 weeks, shrinking by 4. No pretreatment tumor biopsies were available for baseline clonotypes.

Comments on this clone: Antigen unknown.

Only in-frame clones appear in the TCRdb table, and some are missing; sequencing was by immunoSEQ multiplex PCR. This sample has tens of thousands of clones, with more than 65% found just once. Time point defined: blood 4 weeks post-SBRT, at nephrectomy. Indicated treatment: 15 Gy SBRT to primary tumor, nephrectomy 4 weeks later. The tumor was a clear cell renal cell carcinoma. This chain connects TRBV7-2 to TRBJ2-7; D gene unclear. The specimen was blood, collected from a patient whose treatment included radiotherapy and nephrectomy. The sequence came from a man aged 60 to 75 with renal cell carcinoma. The CDR3 reads CASSLSVRSEQYF. The CDR3 nucleotides read TGTGCCAGCAGCTTATCTGTCCGGTCCGAGCAGTACTTC.